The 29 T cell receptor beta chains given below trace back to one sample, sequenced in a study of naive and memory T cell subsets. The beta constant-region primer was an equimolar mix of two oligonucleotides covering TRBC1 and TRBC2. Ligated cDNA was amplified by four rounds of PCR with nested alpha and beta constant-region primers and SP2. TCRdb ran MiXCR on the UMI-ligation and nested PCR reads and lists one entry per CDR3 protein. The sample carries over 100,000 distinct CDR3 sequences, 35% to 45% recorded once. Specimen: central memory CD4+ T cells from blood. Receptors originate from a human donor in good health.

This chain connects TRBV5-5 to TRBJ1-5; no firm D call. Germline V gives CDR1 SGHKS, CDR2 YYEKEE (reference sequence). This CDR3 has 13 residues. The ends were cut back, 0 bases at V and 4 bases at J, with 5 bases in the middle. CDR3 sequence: CASSLAVNQPQHF. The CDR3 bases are TGTGCCAGCAGCTTGGCAGTAAATCAGCCCCAGCATTTT.

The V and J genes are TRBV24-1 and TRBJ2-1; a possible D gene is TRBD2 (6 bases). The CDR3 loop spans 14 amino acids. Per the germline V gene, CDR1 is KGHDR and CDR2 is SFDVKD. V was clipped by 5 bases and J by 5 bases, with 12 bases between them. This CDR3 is CATSGGGVHNEQFF. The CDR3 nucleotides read TGTGCCACCAGTGGCGGAGGGGTCCACAATGAGCAGTTCTTC.

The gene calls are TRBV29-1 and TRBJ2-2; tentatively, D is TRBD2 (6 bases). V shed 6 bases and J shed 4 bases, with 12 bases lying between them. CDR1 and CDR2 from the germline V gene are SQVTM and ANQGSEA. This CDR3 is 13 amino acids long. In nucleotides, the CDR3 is TGCAGCGTCTTCGGAGGGACCACCGGGGAGCTGTTTTTT. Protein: CSVFGGTTGELFF.

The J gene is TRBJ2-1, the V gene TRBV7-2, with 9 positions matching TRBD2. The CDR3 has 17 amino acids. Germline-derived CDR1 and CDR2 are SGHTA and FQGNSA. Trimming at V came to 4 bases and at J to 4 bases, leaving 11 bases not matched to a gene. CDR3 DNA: TGTGCCAGCAGCTCCGCGGGGGGGCGCCCACCTTACAATGAGCAGTTCTTC. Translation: CASSSAGGRPPYNEQFF.

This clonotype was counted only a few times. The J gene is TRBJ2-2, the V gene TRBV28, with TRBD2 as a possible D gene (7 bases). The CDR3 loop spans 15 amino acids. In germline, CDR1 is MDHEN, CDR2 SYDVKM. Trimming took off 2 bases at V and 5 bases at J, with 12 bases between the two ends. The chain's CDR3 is CASSLGGARTGELFF. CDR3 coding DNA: TGTGCCAGCAGTTTAGGGGGGGCGCGTACCGGGGAGCTGTTTTTT.

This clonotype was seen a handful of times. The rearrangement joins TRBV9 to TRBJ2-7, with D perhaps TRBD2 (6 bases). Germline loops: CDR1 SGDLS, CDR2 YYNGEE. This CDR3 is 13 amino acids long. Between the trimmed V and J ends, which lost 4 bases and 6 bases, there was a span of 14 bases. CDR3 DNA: TGTGCCAGCAGCCCCGGGACTTCGGGCGAGCAGTACTTC. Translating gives CASSPGTSGEQYF. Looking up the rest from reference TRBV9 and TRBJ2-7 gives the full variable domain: DSGVTQTPKHLITATGQRVTLRCSPRSGDLSVYWYQQSLDQGLQFLIQYYNGEERAKGNILERFSAQQFPDLHSELNLSSLELGDSALYFCASSPGTSGEQYFGPGTRLTVT.

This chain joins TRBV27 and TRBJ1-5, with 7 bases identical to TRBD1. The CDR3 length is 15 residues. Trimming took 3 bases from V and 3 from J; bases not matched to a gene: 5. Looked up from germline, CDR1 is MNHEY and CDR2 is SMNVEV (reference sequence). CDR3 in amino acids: CASSFGGGFNQPQHF. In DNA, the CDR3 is TGTGCCAGCAGTTTTGGAGGGGGCTTCAATCAGCCCCAGCATTTT.

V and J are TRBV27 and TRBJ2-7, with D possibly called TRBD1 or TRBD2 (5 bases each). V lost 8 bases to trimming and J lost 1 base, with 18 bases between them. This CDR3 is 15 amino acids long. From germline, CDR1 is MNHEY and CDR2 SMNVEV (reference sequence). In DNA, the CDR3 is TGTGCCAGCGCCTCAACCGGGACCCATTCCTACGAGCAGTACTTC. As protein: CASASTGTHSYEQYF.

CDR3 nucleotides: TGTGCCAGCAGCTTGGCGCTTGTGAATGAGCAGTTCTTC. Its protein is CASSLALVNEQFF. The chain links TRBV13 to TRBJ2-1; no clear D. There are 13 residues in the CDR3. Germline values: CDR1 PRHDT, CDR2 FYEKMQ (reference sequence). Trimming took 3 bases from V and 7 from J, leaving 10 bases between them. Based on the CDR3 plus reference TRBV13 and TRBJ2-1, the full variable domain is AAGVIQSPRHLIKEKRETATLKCYPIPRHDTVYWYQQGPGQDPQFLISFYEKMQSDKGSIPDRFSAQQFSDYHSELNMSSLELGDSALYFCASSLALVNEQFFGPGTRLTVL.

The CDR3, as DNA: TGTGCCAGCAGTTACTACTATGGGGGTCCAGGCGAGCAGTACTTC. This gives the protein CASSYYYGGPGEQYF. The gene calls are TRBV7-2 and TRBJ2-7; the D gene could be TRBD1 or TRBD2 (5 bases each). The V end lost 6 bases, the J end lost 6 bases, and 21 bases lay between the germline ends. This CDR3 contains 15 residues. CDR1 is SGHTA, CDR2 FQGNSA, per germline.

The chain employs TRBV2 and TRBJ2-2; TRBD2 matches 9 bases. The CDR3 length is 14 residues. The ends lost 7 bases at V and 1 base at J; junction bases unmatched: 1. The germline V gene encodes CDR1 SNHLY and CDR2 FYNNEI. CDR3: CASMTSGNTGELFF. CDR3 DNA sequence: TGTGCCAGCATGACTAGCGGGAACACCGGGGAGCTGTTTTTT.

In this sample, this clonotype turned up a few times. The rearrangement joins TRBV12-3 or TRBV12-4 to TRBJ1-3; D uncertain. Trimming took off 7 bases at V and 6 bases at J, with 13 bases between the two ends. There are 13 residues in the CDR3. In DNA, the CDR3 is TGTGCCAGCATGGGTAGGACTGCAAACACCATATATTTT. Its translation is CASMGRTANTIYF.

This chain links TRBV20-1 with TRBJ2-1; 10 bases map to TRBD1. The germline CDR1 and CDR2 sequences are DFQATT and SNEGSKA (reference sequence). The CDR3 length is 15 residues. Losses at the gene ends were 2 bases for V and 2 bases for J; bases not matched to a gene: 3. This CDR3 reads CSARLTGGAYNEQFF. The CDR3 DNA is TGCAGTGCTAGATTGACAGGGGGCGCCTACAATGAGCAGTTCTTC.

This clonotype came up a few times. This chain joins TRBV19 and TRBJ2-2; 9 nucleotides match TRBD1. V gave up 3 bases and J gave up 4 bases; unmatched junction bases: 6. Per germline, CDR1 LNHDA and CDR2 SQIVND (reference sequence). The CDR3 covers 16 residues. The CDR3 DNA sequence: TGTGCCAGTAGTATTCCAACAGGGGGCTCCACCGGGGAGCTGTTTTTT. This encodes CASSIPTGGSTGELFF.

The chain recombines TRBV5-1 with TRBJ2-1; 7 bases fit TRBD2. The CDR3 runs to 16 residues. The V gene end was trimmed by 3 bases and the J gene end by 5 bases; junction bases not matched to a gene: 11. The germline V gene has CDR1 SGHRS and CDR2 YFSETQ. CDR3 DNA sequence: TGCGCCAGCAGCTCGACTGGGACTAACACAAACAATGAGCAGTTCTTC. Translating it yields CASSSTGTNTNNEQFF.

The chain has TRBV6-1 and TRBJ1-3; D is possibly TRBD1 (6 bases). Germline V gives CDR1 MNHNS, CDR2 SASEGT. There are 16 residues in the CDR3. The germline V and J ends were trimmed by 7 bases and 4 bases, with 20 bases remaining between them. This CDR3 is CASTPGQRGAGNTIYF. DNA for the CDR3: TGTGCCAGCACCCCCGGTCAGAGGGGGGCAGGAAACACCATATATTTT.

CDR3: CSARDRVGSPLHF. The CDR3 DNA reads as TGCAGTGCTAGAGACAGGGTAGGATCACCCCTCCACTTT. The V call is TRBV20-1, the J call TRBJ1-6; a possible D gene is TRBD1 (5 bases). Trimming took 0 bases from V and 10 from J, leaving 10 bases between them. The CDR3 length is 13 residues. Per germline, CDR1 DFQATT and CDR2 SNEGSKA (reference sequence).

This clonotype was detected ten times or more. The CDR3 sequence: CSALTSGRVNEQFF. The DNA for the CDR3 is TGCAGTGCTCTCACTAGCGGGAGGGTGAATGAGCAGTTCTTC. V is TRBV20-1 and J is TRBJ2-1; 13 bases match TRBD2. V trimming: 5 bases; J trimming: 7 bases; junction bases outside the gene matches: 5. The CDR3 loop spans 14 amino acids. CDR1 is DFQATT and CDR2 is SNEGSKA in the germline V gene (reference sequence).

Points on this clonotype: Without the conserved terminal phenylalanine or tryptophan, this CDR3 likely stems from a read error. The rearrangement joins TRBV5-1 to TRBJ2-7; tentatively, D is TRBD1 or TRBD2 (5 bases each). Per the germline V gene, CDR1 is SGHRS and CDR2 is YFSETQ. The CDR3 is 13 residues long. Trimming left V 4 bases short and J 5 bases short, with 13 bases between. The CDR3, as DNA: TGCGCCAGCAGCCGAGAGAGGGGCCACGAGCAGTACTCC. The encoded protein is CASSRERGHEQYS.

The CDR3 DNA is TGTGCCAGCAGAAGCGGGAATCAAGAGACCCAGTACTTC. This gives the protein CASRSGNQETQYF. The V gene is TRBV7-7, the J gene TRBJ2-5; 7 bases align to TRBD2. This CDR3 has 13 residues. The J segment lost 2 bases and the V segment lost 6 bases, leaving 3 bases of the junction unmatched. The germline CDR1 and CDR2 sequences are SSHAT and FNYEAQ (reference sequence).

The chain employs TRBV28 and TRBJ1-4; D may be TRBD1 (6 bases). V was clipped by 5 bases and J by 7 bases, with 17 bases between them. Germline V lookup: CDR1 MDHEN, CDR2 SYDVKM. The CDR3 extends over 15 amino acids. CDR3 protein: CASSPHKGGAEKLFF. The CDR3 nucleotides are TGTGCCAGCAGTCCTCACAAGGGGGGAGCTGAAAAACTGTTTTTT.

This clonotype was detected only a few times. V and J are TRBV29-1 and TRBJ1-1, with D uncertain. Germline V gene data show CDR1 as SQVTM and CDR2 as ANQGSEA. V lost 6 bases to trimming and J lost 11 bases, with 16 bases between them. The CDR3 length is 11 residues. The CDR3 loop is CSVENWLDAFF. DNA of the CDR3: TGCAGCGTAGAAAACTGGCTTGATGCTTTCTTT.

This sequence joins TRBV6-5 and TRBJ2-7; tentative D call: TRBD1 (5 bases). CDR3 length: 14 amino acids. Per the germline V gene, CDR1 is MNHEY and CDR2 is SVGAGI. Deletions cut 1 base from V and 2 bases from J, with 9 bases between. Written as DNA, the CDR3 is TGTGCCAGCAGTTACTACAGGAGCCCCTACGAGCAGTACTTC. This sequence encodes CASSYYRSPYEQYF.

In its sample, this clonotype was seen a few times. Here the CDR3 DNA reads TGCAGTGCTAGGGGACGGTTACTAGCGGGAGCTGTATCATATTACAATGAGCAGTTCTTC. Its translation: CSARGRLLAGAVSYYNEQFF. V usage is TRBV20-1 and J usage is TRBJ2-1, with 11 bases matching TRBD2. Per the germline V gene, CDR1 is DFQATT and CDR2 is SNEGSKA (reference sequence). The V and J ends lost 3 bases and 4 bases, in that order; junction bases with no gene match: 20. CDR3 size: 20 residues.

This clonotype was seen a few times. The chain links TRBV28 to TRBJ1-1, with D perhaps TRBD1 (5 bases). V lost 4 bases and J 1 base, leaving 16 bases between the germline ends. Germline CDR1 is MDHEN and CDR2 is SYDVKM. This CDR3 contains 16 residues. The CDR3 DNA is TGTGCCAGCAGTTCGCCACCGGGGGGTGGGAACACTGAAGCTTTCTTT. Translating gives CASSSPPGGGNTEAFF.

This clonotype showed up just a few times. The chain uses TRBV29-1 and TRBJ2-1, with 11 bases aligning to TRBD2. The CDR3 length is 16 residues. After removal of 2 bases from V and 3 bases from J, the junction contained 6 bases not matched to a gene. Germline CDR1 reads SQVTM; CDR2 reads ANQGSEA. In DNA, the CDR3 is TGCAGCGTTGAACCAAGGACTAGCGGGTTCTACAATGAGCAGTTCTTC. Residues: CSVEPRTSGFYNEQFF.

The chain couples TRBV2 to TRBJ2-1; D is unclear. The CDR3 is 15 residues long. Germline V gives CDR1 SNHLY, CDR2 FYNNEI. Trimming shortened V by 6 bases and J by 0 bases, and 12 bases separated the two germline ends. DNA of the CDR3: TGTGCCAGCAGACCAGTTGGATCCTCCTACAATGAGCAGTTCTTC. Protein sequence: CASRPVGSSYNEQFF.

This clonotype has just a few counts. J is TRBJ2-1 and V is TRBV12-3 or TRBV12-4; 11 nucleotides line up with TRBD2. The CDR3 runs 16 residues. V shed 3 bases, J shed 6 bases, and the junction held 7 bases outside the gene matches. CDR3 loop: CASSFFSGRAPNEQFF. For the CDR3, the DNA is TGTGCCAGCAGTTTTTTTAGCGGGAGGGCCCCCAATGAGCAGTTCTTC.

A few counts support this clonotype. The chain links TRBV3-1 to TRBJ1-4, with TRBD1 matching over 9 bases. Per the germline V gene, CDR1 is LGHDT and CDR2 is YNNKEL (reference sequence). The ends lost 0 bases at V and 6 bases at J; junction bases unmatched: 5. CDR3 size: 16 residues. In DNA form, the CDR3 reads TGTGCCAGCAGCCAAGATCTTGGGACAGGGCATGAAAAACTGTTTTTT. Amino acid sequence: CASSQDLGTGHEKLFF.